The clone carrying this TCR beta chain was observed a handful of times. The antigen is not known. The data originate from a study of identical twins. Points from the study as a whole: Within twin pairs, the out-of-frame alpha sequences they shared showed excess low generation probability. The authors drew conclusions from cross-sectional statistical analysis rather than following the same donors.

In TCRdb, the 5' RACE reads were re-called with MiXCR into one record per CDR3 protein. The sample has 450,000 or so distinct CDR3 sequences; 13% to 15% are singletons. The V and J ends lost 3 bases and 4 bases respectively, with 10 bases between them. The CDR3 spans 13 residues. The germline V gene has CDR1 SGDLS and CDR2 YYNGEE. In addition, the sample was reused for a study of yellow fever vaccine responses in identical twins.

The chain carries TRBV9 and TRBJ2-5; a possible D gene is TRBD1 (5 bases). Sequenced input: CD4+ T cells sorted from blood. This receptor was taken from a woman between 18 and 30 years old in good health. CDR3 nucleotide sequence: TGTGCCAGCAGCGAAGGGGTCAGAGAGACCCAGTACTTC. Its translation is CASSEGVRETQYF.